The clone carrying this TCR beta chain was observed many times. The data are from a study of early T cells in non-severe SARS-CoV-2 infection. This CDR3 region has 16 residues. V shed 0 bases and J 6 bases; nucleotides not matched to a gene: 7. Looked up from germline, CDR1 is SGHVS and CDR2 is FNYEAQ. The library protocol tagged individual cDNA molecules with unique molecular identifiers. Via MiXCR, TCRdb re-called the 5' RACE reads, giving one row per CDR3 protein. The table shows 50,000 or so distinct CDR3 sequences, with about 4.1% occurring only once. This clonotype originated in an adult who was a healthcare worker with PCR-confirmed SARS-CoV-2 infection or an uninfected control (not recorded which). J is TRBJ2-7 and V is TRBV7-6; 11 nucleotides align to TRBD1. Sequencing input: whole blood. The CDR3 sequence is CASSLAPGQGVGEQYF. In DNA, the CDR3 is TGTGCCAGCAGCTTAGCACCGGGACAGGGGGTCGGCGAGCAGTACTTC.